There are many counts of the clone carrying this T cell receptor (beta chain). Its antigen is as yet unknown. Between the trimmed V and J ends, which lost 6 bases and 4 bases, there was a span of 12 bases. Germline V gene sequence: CDR1 SQVTM, CDR2 ANQGSEA. This CDR3 comprises 12 residues. What was amplified from RNA transcripts were TCR beta CDR3 regions. The HTBI primer set served for first-round RT-PCR of the TCR CDR3. TCRdb redid the calling of the multiplex PCR reads with MiXCR, one entry per CDR3 protein. Among about 420,000 distinct CDR3 sequences listed, about an eighth were seen once. These data are taken from a study of T cells in Graves' hyperthyroidism and ophthalmopathy. Study-level background: The initial diagnosis was the point when peripheral blood was collected, ahead of any treatment. Study observations and caveats: Researchers found most expanded thyroid clonotypes above 0.001 in blood as well.

PBMCs were sourced from more than 9 ml fresh peripheral blood. Sequenced input: blood. The chain joins TRBV29-1 to TRBJ2-5; unclear D gene. The receptor's source is a woman younger than 30 with Graves' hyperthyroidism. This CDR3 is CSVGVGRETQYF. The CDR3 coding sequence is TGCAGCGTCGGAGTCGGTCGAGAGACCCAGTACTTC.